This record concerns one T cell receptor beta chain sequence. The data stem from a study of Graves' ophthalmopathy and Graves' hyperthyroidism. CDR3 length: 14 residues. Between the trimmed V and J ends, which lost 5 bases and 0 bases, there was a span of 11 bases. Germline V lookup: CDR1 DFQATT, CDR2 SNEGSKA (reference sequence). Amplification targeted the TCR beta CDR3 regions, with RNA transcripts as the source material. Scientists carried out first-round RT-PCR using HTBI primers and then a second-round multiplex PCR. A single record per CDR3 protein comes from TCRdb applying MiXCR to the multiplex PCR reads. The data contain just over 600,000 distinct CDR3 sequences, about a fifth of them seen just once; the ten biggest clones take up roughly 7.4%.

The origin of this receptor is a woman in her late teens or twenties with stable Graves' hyperthyroidism. Some clones in this sample may be carry-over from other donors' samples. The specimen was peripheral blood. V usage is TRBV20-1 and J usage is TRBJ1-5; the D gene is possibly TRBD1 (5 bases). CDR3 sequence reads: CSAARGHSNQPQHF. In DNA form, the CDR3 reads TGCAGTGCTGCTAGGGGTCATAGCAATCAGCCCCAGCATTTT.